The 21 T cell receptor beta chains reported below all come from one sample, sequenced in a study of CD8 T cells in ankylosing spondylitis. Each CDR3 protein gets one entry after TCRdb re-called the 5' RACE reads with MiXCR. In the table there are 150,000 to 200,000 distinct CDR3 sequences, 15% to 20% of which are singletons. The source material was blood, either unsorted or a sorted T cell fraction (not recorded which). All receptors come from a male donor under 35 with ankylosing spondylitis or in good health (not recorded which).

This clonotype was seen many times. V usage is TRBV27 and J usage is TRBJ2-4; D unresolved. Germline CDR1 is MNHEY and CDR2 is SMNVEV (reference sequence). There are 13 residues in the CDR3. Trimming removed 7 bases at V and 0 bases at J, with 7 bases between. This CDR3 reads CASIGLAKNIQYF. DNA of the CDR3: TGTGCCAGCATCGGGCTAGCCAAAAACATTCAGTACTTC.

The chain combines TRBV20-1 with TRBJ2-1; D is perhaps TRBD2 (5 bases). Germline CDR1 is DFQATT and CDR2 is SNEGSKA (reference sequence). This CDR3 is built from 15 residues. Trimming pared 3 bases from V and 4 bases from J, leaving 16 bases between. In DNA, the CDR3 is TGCAGTGCTAGGCCGGGTCGGGATAAATACAATGAGCAGTTCTTC. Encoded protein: CSARPGRDKYNEQFF.

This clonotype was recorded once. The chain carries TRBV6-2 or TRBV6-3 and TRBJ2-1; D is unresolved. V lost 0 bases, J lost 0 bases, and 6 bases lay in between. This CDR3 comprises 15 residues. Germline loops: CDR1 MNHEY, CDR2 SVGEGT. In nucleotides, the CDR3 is TGTGCCAGCAGTTACTCTGCCACCTCCTACAATGAGCAGTTCTTC. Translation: CASSYSATSYNEQFF.

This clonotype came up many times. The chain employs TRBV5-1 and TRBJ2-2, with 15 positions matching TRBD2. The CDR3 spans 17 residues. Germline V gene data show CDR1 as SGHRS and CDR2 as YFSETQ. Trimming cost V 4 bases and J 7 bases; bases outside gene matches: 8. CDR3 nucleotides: TGCGCCAGCAGCCCCGGACTAGCGGGAGGGTCCGGCGGGGAGCTGTTTTTT. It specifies CASSPGLAGGSGGELFF.

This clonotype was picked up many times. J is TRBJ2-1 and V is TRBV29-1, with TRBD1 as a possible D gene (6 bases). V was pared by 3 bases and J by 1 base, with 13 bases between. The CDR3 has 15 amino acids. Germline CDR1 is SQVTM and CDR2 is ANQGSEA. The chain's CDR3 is CSVERTEISYNEQFF. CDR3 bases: TGCAGCGTTGAGAGGACAGAGATTTCCTACAATGAGCAGTTCTTC.

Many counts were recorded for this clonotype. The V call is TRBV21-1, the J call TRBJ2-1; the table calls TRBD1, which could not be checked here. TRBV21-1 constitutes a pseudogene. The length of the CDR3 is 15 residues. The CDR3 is CASKHAGQGHNEQFF. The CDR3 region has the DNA TGTGCCAGCAAGCACGCGGGACAGGGTCACAATGAGCAGTTCTTC.

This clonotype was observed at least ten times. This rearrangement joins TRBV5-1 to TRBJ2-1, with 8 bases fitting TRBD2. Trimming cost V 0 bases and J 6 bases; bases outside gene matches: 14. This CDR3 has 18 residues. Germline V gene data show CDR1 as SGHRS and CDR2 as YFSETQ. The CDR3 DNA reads TGCGCCAGCAGCTTGGCCGGTCCCCGGACTAGCAGGGGCAATGAGCAGTTCTTC. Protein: CASSLAGPRTSRGNEQFF.

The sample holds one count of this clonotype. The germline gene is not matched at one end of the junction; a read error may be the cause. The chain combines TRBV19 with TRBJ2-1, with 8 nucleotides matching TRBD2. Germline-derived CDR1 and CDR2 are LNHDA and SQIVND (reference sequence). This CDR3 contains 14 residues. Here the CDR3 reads CVSTGSGDYNEQFF. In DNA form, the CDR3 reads TGTGTCAGTACTGGTAGCGGGGATTACAATGAGCAGTTCTTC.

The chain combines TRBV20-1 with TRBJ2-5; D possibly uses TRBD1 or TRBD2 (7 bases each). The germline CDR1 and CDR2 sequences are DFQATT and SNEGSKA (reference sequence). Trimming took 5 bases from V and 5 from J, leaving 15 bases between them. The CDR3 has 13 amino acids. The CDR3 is CSAGPGGDETQYF. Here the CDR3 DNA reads TGCAGTGCTGGTCCAGGGGGGGACGAGACCCAGTACTTC.

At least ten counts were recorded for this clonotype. CDR3 residues: CASSQELVIGELFF. The CDR3 nucleotides read TGTGCCAGCAGCCAAGAACTAGTAATCGGGGAGCTGTTTTTT. V usage is TRBV4-2 and J usage is TRBJ2-2; TRBD2 is a possible D gene (5 bases). Trimming pared 0 bases from V and 7 bases from J, leaving 9 bases between. CDR3 size: 14 residues. In germline, CDR1 is LGHNA, CDR2 YNFKEQ.

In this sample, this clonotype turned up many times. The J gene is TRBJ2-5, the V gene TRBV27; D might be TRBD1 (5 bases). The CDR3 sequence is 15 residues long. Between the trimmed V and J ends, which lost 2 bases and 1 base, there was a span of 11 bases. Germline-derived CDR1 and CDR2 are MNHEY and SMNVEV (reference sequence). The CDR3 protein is CASSLQGYPQETQYF. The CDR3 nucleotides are TGTGCCAGCAGTTTACAGGGATACCCCCAAGAGACCCAGTACTTC.

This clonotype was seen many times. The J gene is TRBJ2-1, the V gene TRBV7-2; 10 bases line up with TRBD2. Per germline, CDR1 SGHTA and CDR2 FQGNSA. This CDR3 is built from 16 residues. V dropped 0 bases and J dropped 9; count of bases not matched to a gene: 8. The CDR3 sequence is CASSLAASGRVSEQFF. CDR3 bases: TGTGCCAGCAGCTTAGCGGCTAGCGGGAGAGTTAGTGAGCAGTTCTTC.

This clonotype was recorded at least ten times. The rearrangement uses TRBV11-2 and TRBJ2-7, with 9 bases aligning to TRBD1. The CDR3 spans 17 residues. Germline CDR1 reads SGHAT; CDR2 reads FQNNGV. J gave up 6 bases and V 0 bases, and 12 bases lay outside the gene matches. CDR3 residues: CASSLDPSGTGWFEQYF. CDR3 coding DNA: TGTGCCAGCAGCTTAGACCCTTCTGGGACAGGGTGGTTCGAGCAGTACTTC.

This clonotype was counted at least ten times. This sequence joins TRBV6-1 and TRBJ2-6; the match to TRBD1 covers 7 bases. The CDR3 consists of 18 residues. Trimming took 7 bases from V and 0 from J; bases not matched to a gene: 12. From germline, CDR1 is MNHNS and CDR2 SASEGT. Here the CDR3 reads CASNYIPGQPSGANVLTF. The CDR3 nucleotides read TGTGCCAGCAATTACATACCGGGACAGCCCTCTGGGGCCAACGTCCTGACTTTC.

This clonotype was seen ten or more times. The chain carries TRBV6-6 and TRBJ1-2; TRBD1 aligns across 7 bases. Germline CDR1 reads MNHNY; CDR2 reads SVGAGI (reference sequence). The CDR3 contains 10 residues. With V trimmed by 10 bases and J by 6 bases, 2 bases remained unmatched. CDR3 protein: CATDRDGYTF. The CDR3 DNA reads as TGTGCCACCGACAGGGATGGCTACACCTTC.

Written as DNA, the CDR3 is TGTGCCACCCGGGACAGGGGGGCCCCCTATGGCTACACCTTC. Its translation: CATRDRGAPYGYTF. The V call is TRBV10-3, the J call TRBJ1-2, with TRBD1 matching over 11 bases. J was trimmed by 4 bases and V by 10 bases; bases with no gene match: 8. Germline V gene data show CDR1 as ENHRY and CDR2 as SYGVKD. The CDR3 is 14 amino acids.

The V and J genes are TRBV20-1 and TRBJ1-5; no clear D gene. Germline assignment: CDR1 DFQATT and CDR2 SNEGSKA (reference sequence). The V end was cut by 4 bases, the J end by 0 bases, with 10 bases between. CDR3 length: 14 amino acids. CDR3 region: CSATEGASNQPQHF. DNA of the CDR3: TGCAGTGCTACCGAGGGCGCTAGCAATCAGCCCCAGCATTTT.

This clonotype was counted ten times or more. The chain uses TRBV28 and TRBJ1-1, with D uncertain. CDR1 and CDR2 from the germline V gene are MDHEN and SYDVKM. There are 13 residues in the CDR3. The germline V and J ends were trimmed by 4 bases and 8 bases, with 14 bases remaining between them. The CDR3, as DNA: TGTGCCAGCAGTTCCCCGGACGGTTCCGAAGCTTTCTTT. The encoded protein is CASSSPDGSEAFF.

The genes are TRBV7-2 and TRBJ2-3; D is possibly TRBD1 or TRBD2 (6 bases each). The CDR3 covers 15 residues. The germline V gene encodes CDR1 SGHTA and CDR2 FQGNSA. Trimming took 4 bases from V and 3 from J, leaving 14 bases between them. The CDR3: CASSSHGGPTDTQYF. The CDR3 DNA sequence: TGTGCCAGCAGCTCTCATGGGGGGCCGACAGATACGCAGTATTTT.

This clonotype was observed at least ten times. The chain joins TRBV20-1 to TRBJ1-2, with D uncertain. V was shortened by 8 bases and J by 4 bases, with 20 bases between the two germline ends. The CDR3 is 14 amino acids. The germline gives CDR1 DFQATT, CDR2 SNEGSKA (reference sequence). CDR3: CSTTRAGLGYGYTF. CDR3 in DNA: TGCAGTACTACCAGAGCGGGGTTAGGCTATGGCTACACCTTC.

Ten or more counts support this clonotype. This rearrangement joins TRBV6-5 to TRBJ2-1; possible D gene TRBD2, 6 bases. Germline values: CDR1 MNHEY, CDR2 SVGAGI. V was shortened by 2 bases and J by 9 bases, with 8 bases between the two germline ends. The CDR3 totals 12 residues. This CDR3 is CASSYGGSEQFF. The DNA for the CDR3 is TGTGCCAGCAGTTACGGGGGGTCTGAGCAGTTCTTC.